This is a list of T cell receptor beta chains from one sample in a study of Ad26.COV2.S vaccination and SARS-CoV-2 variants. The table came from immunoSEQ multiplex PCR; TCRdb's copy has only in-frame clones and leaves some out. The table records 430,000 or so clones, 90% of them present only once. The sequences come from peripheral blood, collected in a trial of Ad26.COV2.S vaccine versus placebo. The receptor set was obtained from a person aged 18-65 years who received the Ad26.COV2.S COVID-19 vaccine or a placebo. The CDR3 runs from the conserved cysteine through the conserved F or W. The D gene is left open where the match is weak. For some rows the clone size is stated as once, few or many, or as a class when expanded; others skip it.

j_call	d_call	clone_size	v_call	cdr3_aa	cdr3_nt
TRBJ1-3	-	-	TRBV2	CASSDWGGENTIYF	TGTGCCAGCAGTGACTGGGGAGGGGAAAACACCATATATTTT
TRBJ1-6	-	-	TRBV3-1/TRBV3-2	CASSQAKGRSPLHF	TGTGCCAGCAGCCAAGCGAAAGGGCGTTCACCCCTCCACTTT
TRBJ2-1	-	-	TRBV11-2	CASSLAVAGQYEQFF	TGTGCCAGCAGCCTCGCGGTAGCGGGACAGTATGAGCAGTTCTTC
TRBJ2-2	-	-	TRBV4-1	CASSQGGQGFPWRELGTGELFF	TGCGCCAGCAGCCAGGGGGGGCAGGGGTTTCCGTGGCGGGAGTTGGGCACCGGGGAGCTGTTTTTT
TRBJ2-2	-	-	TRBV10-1	CASSRDDYTGELFF	TGCGCCAGCAGTCGGGACGACTACACCGGGGAGCTGTTTTTT
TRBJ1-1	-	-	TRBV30	CAWSEVRNTEAFF	TGTGCCTGGAGTGAGGTTCGGAACACTGAAGCTTTCTTT
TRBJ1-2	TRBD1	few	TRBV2	CASIGRTGGYGYTF	TGTGCCAGCATTGGGAGGACAGGGGGATATGGCTACACCTTC
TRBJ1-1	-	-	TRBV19	CASSTDINTEAFF	TGTGCCAGTAGTACGGACATCAACACTGAAGCTTTCTTT
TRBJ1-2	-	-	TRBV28	CASSLSNTGSYGYTF	TGTGCCAGCAGTTTATCTAACACAGGATCCTATGGCTACACCTTC
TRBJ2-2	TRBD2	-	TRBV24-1	CATSDGGSGELFF	TGTGCCACCAGTGATGGCGGGAGCGGGGAGCTGTTTTTT
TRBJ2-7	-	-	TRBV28	CAGGTDYEQYF	TGTGCCGGCGGGACAGACTACGAGCAGTACTTC
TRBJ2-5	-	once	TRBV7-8	CASSRNKETQYF	TGTGCCAGCAGCCGAAACAAAGAGACCCAGTACTTC
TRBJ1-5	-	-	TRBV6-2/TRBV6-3	CASSAQGQYSNQPQHF	TGTGCCAGCAGTGCACAGGGCCAATATAGCAATCAGCCCCAGCATTTT
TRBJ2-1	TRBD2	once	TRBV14	CASSNTGTSGEQFF	TGTGCCAGCAGCAACACCGGGACTAGCGGAGAGCAGTTCTTC
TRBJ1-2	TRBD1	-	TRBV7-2	CASSSGTGGSYGYTF	TGTGCCAGCAGTTCCGGGACAGGGGGCAGCTATGGCTACACCTTC
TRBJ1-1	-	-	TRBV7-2	CASSNAGVLGTEAFF	TGTGCCAGCAGCAACGCGGGTGTGCTAGGTACTGAAGCTTTCTTT
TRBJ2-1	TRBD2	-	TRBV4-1	CASSQDPRAGGPEQFF	TGCGCCAGCAGCCAAGATCCTAGAGCGGGAGGGCCTGAGCAGTTCTTC
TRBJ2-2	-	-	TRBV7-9	CASSFAPTGELFF	TGTGCCAGCAGCTTCGCGCCCACCGGGGAGCTGTTTTTT
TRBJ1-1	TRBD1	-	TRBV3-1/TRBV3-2	CASSQGAGGRAEAFF	TGTGCCAGCAGCCAAGGGGCAGGGGGGCGTGCTGAAGCTTTCTTT
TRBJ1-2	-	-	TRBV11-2	CASSRGVQGPYGYTF	TGTGCCAGCAGTCGGGGGGTGCAGGGGCCCTATGGCTACACCTTC
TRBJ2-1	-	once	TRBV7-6	CASSNSMLATANEQFF	TGTGCCAGCAGCAATAGCATGTTAGCGACGGCCAATGAGCAGTTCTTC
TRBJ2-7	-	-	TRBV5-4	CASSLALQGHEQYF	TGTGCCAGCAGCTTGGCCCTCCAGGGCCACGAGCAGTACTTC
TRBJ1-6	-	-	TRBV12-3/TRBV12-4	CASSPSTNSPLHF	TGTGCCAGCAGTCCATCGACAAATTCACCCCTCCACTTT
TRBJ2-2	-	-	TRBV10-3	CAISEFVSSGELFF	TGTGCCATCAGTGAGTTTGTATCTTCCGGGGAGCTGTTTTTT
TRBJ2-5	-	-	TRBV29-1	CSVEDGAGETQYF	TGCAGCGTTGAAGACGGTGCAGGAGAGACCCAGTACTTC
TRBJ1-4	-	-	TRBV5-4	CASSLYTWGNGEKLFF	TGTGCCAGCAGCTTGTATACATGGGGTAACGGTGAAAAACTGTTTTTT
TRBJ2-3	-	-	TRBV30	CAWRRTRTDTQYF	TGTGCCTGGAGGAGAACGCGTACAGATACGCAGTATTTT
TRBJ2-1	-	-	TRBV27	CATINPTGLTYNEQFF	TGTGCCACGATAAACCCAACCGGGCTGACTTACAATGAGCAGTTCTTC
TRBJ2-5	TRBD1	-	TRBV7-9	CASSPTRGRETQYF	TGTGCCAGCAGCCCTACTAGGGGGCGAGAGACCCAGTACTTC
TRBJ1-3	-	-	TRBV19	CASRATGNTIYF	TGTGCCAGTAGGGCGACTGGAAACACCATATATTTT
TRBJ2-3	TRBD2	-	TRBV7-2	CASSFGGSGTDTQYF	TGTGCCAGCAGCTTCGGCGGGAGTGGTACAGATACGCAGTATTTT
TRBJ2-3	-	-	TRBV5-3	CARSLVPRWVTDTQYF	TGTGCCAGAAGCTTGGTGCCTAGATGGGTGACAGATACGCAGTATTTT
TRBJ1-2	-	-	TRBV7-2	CASSLDPVGGYTF	TGTGCCAGCAGCTTAGACCCCGTAGGTGGCTACACCTTC
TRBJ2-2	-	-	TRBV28	CASSLVGVWTGELFF	TGTGCCAGCAGTTTGGTTGGGGTTTGGACCGGGGAGCTGTTTTTT
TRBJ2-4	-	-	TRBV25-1	CASSAENIQYF	TGTGCCAGCAGTGCAGAAAACATTCAGTACTTC
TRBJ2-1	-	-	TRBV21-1	CASSKESGRANEQFF	TGTGCCAGCAGCAAAGAAAGCGGGAGGGCCAATGAGCAGTTCTTC
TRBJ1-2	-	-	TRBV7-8	CASSSSPQGFYGYTF	TGTGCCAGCAGCTCTAGCCCTCAGGGATTTTACGGCTACACCTTC